This T cell receptor beta chain was recorded in a study of cytomegalovirus exposure and HLA in healthy donors. On the study more broadly: Out of fewer than 400 genotyped donors, 81% belonged to the Caucasian-associated ancestry cluster. Study results and caveats: Immune exposure information comprised only CMV serostatus. Presence/absence analyses assumed roughly uniform sequencing depth across donors, which may not hold.

It was with 60 Vbeta and 13 Jbeta primers that the PCR ran. Here immunoSEQ multiplex PCR was the method, and the copy in TCRdb shows in-frame clones only, minus some. The sample contains approximately 160,000 clones, 80% of which appear only once. As to this clone: The antigen is not known.

Trimming removed 0 bases from V and 4 bases from J; junction bases left unmatched: 5. The CDR3 spans 15 residues. Germline lookup yields CDR1 SGHDT and CDR2 YYEEEE. The sequenced sample consisted of PBMCs. The sequence was collected from a man aged 25-45 years in good health and CMV-seropositive. The V call is TRBV5-6, the J call TRBJ2-7, with 9 bases lining up with TRBD1. CDR3 sequence: CASSLAGTGRYEQYF. In nucleotides, the CDR3 is TGTGCCAGCAGCTTGGCCGGGACAGGGAGGTACGAGCAGTACTTC.